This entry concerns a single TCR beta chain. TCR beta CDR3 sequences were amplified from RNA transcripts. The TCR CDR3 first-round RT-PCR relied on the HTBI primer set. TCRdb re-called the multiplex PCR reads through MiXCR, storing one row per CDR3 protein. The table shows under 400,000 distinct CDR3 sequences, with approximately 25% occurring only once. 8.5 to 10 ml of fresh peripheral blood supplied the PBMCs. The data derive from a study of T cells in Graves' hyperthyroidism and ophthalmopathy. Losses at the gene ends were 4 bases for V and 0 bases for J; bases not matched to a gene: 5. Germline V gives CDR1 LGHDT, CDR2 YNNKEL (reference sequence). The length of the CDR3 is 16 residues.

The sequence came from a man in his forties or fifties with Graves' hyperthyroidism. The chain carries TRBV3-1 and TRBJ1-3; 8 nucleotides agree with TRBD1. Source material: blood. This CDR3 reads CASSPTGAISGNTIYF. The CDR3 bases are TGTGCCAGCAGCCCGACAGGGGCGATCTCTGGAAACACCATATATTTT.